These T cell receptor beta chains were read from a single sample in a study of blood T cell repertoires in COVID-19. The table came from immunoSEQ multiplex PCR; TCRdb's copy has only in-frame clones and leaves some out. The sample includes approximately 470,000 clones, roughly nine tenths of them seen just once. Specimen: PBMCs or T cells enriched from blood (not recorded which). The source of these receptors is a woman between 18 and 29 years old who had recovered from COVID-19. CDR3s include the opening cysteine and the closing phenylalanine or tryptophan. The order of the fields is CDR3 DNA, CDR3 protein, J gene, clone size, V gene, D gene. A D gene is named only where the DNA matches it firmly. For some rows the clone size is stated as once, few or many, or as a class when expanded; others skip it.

TGTGCCAGCAGCCTGCAGGTACAGGCCTTCACAGATACGCAGTATTTT | CASSLQVQAFTDTQYF | TRBJ2-3 | once | TRBV5-6 | NA
TGTGCCAGCTCACCACAGGGGGCGGGGTTCGATGAGCAGTACTTC | CASSPQGAGFDEQYF | TRBJ2-7 | few | TRBV18 | NA
TGTGCCAGCACCCGGGCAGGGGCCACTGAAGCTTTCTTT | CASTRAGATEAFF | TRBJ1-1 | NA | TRBV6-5 | NA
TGTGCCAGTAGTCCGGGACTAGCGGGGGACCCTAACACCGGGGAGCTGTTTTTT | CASSPGLAGDPNTGELFF | TRBJ2-2 | NA | TRBV19 | TRBD2
TGTGCCAGCAGCTCCGGACAGGGGTCATGGCGTGGCTACACCTTC | CASSSGQGSWRGYTF | TRBJ1-2 | NA | TRBV5-6 | TRBD1
TGTGCCAGCAGTGTAAGCAGCAGGGCCGGTTATGGCTACACCTTC | CASSVSSRAGYGYTF | TRBJ1-2 | NA | TRBV9 | NA
TGTGCCAGCAGTTGGAGGGATAACACCGGGGAGCTGTTTTTT | CASSWRDNTGELFF | TRBJ2-2 | NA | TRBV6-6 | NA
TGTGCCAGCAGCTTGTCAGGGGGCGAGGCAGATACGCAGTATTTT | CASSLSGGEADTQYF | TRBJ2-3 | NA | TRBV7-6 | TRBD1
TGTGCCATCAGTGGGACCAGGGACGAGCAGTACTTC | CAISGTRDEQYF | TRBJ2-7 | NA | TRBV10-3 | NA
TGTGCCAGCTCCCCTCCCCCCTCGACTATCAATGAGCAGTTCTTC | CASSPPPSTINEQFF | TRBJ2-1 | NA | TRBV18 | NA
TGTGCCATCAGTGAGTTTACAGGGGTGGGGGAGTTCTTC | CAISEFTGVGEFF | TRBJ2-1 | NA | TRBV10-3 | TRBD1
TGTGCCAGCAGCTCCTCAAGGGGGCAAGGTGGCTACACCTTC | CASSSSRGQGGYTF | TRBJ1-2 | NA | TRBV7-3 | TRBD1
TGTGCCAGCAGCCGGTACAATGAGCAGTTCTTC | CASSRYNEQFF | TRBJ2-1 | NA | TRBV11-2 | NA
TGTGCCAGCAGTGACTCGACAGGCTATGGCTACACCTTC | CASSDSTGYGYTF | TRBJ1-2 | NA | TRBV6-4 | NA
TGTGCCAGCAGCAGCACGTGGGGGGAAGGTTCACCCCTCCACTTT | CASSSTWGEGSPLHF | TRBJ1-6 | NA | TRBV16 | NA
TGTGCCAGCAGTGAAATCTCGTCCGAGTACACTGAAGCTTTCTTT | CASSEISSEYTEAFF | TRBJ1-1 | NA | TRBV6-1 | NA
TGTGCCAGCAGCGGGACAGGGGAGGCCGGAAACACCATATATTTT | CASSGTGEAGNTIYF | TRBJ1-3 | NA | TRBV2 | TRBD1
TGCGCCAGCAGCTTACTTGGACAGCAGAACACTGAAGCTTTCTTT | CASSLLGQQNTEAFF | TRBJ1-1 | NA | TRBV5-1 | NA
TGTGCTAGTGGTACGTCGACCGGGTTTAAAGCTTTCTTT | CASGTSTGFKAFF | TRBJ1-1 | NA | TRBV12-5 | NA
TGTGCCAGTAGTAGTATAGTCATCATCAGGACAACTAATGAAAAACTGTTTTTT | CASSSIVIIRTTNEKLFF | TRBJ1-4 | NA | TRBV19 | NA